The sequence of this T cell receptor beta chain was determined in a study of shared clonotypes between healthy human individuals. The V gene lost 2 bases and the J gene lost 6 bases, with 14 bases spanning the gap. The length of the CDR3 is 14 residues. Germline V CDR1 and CDR2: SGHAT, FQDESV (reference sequence). Study-level points and caveats: Sampling covered nothing but blood. Tissue TCR repertoires likely differ from those found in blood. Several donors showed sharing of approximately 5% of naive CD4 clonotypes.

On sorted subsets, replicate PCRs used roughly 190 ng DNA, or 27,000 or so T cell genomes. Assay used: immunoSEQ multiplex PCR; TCRdb lists only in-frame clones, some missing. The top ten clones hold roughly 0.39% of a sample with fewer than 2.5 million clones, roughly 93% of them seen once. CD45RA-negative memory and CD45RA+ naive subsets were split from the CD4+ cells. On this clone itself: The antigen remains undetermined.

Sequences were obtained from naive CD4+ T cells from PBMCs. Subset defined: CD45RA+ positively selected. The chain has TRBV11-1 and TRBJ2-7, with D hard to call. The origin of this receptor is a man aged 18 to 35 in good health. Some clones in this sample may be carry-over from other donors' samples. The CDR3 region is CASSLKWAASEQYF. DNA of the CDR3: TGTGCCAGCAGCTTAAAGTGGGCGGCCAGCGAGCAGTACTTC.